These T cell receptor beta chains were read from a single sample in a study of memory CD4+ T cells and cytomegalovirus serostatus. The repertoire was sequenced with immunoSEQ multiplex PCR; TCRdb's copy has only in-frame clones and lacks some. The profile shows around 63,000 clones, about 80% of them singletons. The specimen was memory CD4+ T cells from blood. The receptor set was obtained from an adult in good health and CMV-seropositive. Each CDR3 is given with its conserved first and last residue. Clone size is not always given. Where it is, it says once, few, many or a class for expanded clones.

V	size	J	length	CDR3
TRBV11-2	NA	TRBJ2-7	15	CASSYPGQKAYEQYF
TRBV7-9	NA	TRBJ1-4	15	CASSLSGGAGEKLFF
TRBV2	NA	TRBJ2-6	15	CASSDQLSGANVLTF
TRBV5-6	NA	TRBJ1-4	15	CASSLGGGPNEKLFF
TRBV6-4	NA	TRBJ2-7	13	CASSRREGDEQYF
TRBV29-1	NA	TRBJ2-7	11	CSVEVWDEQYF
TRBV5-6	NA	TRBJ2-1	14	CASSWSSGANEQFF
TRBV25-1	NA	TRBJ1-6	13	CASSDGQYSPLHF
TRBV4-1	few	TRBJ2-7	17	CASSQGGLTSGLGEQYF
TRBV7-8	NA	TRBJ1-1	15	CASRRTGGRNTEAFF
TRBV28	NA	TRBJ2-5	11	CASSYPETQYF
TRBV5-6	NA	TRBJ2-3	16	CASSLGLEVGGDTQYF
TRBV6-5	NA	TRBJ2-6	15	CASSYSDSGANVLTF
TRBV11-2	few	TRBJ1-6	16	CASSWGGGPYNSPLHF
TRBV4-2	NA	TRBJ1-1	15	CASSLMGQGNTEAFF
TRBV19	few	TRBJ1-2	14	CASTLQGASYGYTF
TRBV5-1	few	TRBJ2-1	14	CASSFSGSGDEQFF
TRBV10-3	few	TRBJ2-6	14	CAISEGRDLNVLTF